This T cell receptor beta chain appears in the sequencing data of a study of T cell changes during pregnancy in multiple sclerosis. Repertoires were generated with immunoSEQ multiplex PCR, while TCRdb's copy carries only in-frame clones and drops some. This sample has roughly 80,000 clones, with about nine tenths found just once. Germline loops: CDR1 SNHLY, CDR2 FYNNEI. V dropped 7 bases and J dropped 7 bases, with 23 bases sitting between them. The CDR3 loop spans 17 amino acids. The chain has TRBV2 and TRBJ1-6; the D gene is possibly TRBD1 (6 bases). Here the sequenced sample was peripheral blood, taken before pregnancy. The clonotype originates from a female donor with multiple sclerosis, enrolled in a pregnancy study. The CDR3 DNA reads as TGTGCCAGCACCTCAACCGGGACGCAGGGGTGGAATTCACCCCTCCACTTT. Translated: CASTSTGTQGWNSPLHF.